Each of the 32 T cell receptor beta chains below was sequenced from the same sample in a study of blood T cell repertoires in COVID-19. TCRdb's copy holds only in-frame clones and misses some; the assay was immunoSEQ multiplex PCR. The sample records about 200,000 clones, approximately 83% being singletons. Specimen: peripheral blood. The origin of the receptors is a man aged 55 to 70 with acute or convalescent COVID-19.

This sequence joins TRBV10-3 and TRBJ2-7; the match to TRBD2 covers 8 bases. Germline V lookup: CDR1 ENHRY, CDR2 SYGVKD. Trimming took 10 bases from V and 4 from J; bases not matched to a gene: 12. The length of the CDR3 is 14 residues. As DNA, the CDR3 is TGTGCCACCAAAGACCCGGGACTAGTTTACGAGCAGTACTTC. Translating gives CATKDPGLVYEQYF.

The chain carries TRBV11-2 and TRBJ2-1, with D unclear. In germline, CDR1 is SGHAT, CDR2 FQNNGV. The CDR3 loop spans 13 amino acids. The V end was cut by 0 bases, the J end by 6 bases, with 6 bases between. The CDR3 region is CASSLEAANEQFF. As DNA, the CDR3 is TGTGCCAGCAGCTTAGAAGCCGCCAATGAGCAGTTCTTC.

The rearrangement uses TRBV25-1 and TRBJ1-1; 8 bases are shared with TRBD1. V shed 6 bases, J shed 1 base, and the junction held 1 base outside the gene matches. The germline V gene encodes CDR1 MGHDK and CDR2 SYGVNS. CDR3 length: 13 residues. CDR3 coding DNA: TGTGCCAGCAGCCAGGGGGCGAACACTGAAGCTTTCTTT. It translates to CASSQGANTEAFF.

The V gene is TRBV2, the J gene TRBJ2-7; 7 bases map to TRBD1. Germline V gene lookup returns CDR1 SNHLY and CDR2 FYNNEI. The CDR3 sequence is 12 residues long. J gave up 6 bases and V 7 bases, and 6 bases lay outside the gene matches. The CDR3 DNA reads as TGTGCCAGCAACATACAGGGGTCCGAGCAGTACTTC. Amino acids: CASNIQGSEQYF.

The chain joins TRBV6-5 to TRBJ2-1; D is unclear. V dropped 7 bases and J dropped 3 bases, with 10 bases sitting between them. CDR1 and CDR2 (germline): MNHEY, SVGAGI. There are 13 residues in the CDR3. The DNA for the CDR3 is TGTGCCAGCACCGCCCTCGGCTACAATGAGCAGTTCTTC. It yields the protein CASTALGYNEQFF.

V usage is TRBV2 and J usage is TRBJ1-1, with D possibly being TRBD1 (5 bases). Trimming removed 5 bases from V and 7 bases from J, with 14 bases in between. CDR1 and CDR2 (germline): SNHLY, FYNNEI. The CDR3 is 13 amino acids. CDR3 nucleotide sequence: TGTGCCAGCAGTCGTTGGGGCATGAGTGAAGCTTTCTTT. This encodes CASSRWGMSEAFF.

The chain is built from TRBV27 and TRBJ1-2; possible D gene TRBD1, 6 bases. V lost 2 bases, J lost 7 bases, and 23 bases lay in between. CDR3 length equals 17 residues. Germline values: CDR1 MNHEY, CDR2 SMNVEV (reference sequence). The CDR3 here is CASSLRPMAGRGGGYTF. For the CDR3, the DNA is TGTGCCAGCAGTTTACGCCCCATGGCAGGCCGAGGGGGTGGCTACACCTTC.

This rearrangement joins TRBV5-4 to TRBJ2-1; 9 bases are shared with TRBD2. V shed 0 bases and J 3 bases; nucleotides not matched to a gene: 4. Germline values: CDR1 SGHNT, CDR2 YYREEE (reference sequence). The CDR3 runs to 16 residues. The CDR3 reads CASSLVAGVGYNEQFF. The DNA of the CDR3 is TGTGCCAGCAGCTTGGTAGCGGGAGTAGGCTACAATGAGCAGTTCTTC.

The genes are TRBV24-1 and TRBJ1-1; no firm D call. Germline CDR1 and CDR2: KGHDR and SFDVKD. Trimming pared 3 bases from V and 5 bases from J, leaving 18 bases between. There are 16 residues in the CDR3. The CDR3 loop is CATSDPRSGFGTEAFF. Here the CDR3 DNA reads TGTGCCACCAGTGATCCCCGGTCGGGATTCGGGACTGAAGCTTTCTTT.

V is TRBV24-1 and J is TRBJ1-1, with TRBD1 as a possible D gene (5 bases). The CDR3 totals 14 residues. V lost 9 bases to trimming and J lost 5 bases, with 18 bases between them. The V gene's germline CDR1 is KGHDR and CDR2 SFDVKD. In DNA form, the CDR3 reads TGTGCCACCGGGGGGAGGGGAAACCCTACTGAAGCTTTCTTT. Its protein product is CATGGRGNPTEAFF.

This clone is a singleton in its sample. CDR3 coding DNA: TGTGCCAGTACCGAACCCAGCTCTGGGGCCAACGTCCTGACTTTC. Residues: CASTEPSSGANVLTF. The chain carries TRBV19 and TRBJ2-6; D is uncertain. Germline lookup yields CDR1 LNHDA and CDR2 SQIVND (reference sequence). The CDR3 extends over 15 amino acids. The V end was cut by 7 bases, the J end by 0 bases, with 10 bases between.

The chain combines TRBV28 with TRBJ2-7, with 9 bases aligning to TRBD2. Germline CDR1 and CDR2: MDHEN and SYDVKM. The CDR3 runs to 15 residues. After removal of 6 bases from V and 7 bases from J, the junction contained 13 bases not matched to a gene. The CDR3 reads CASSARLAGAKEQYF. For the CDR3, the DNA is TGTGCCAGCAGCGCTCGATTAGCGGGAGCAAAGGAGCAGTACTTC.

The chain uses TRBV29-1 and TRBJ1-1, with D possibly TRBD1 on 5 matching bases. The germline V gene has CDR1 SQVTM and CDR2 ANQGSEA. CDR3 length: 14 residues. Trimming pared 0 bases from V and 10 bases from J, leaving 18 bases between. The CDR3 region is CSVEDSPGLLRAFF. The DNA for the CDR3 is TGCAGCGTTGAAGATTCTCCAGGGCTCTTGAGAGCTTTCTTT.

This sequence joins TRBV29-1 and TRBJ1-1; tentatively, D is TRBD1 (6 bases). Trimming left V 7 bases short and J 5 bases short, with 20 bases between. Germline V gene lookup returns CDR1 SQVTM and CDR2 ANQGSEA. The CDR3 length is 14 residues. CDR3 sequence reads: CSANSAGVGTEAFF. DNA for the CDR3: TGCAGCGCTAACTCGGCAGGGGTCGGGACTGAAGCTTTCTTT.

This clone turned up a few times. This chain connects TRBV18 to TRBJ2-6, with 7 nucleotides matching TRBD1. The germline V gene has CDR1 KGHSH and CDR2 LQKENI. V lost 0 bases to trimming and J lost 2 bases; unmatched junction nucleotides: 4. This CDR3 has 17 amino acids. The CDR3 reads CASSPPGDRAGANVLTF. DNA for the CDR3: TGTGCCAGCTCACCACCAGGAGACAGGGCTGGGGCCAACGTCCTGACTTTC.

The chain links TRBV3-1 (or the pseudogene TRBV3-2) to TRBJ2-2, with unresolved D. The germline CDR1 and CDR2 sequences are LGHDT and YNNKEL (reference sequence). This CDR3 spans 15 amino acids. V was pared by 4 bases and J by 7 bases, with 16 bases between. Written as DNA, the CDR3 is TGTGCCAGCAGCCCCCTCGCCAGGCTGGGCGGGGAGCTGTTTTTT. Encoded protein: CASSPLARLGGELFF.

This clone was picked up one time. CDR3 protein: CASSLAGGEGAQYF. CDR3 nucleotide sequence: TGTGCCAGCAGCTTAGCAGGGGGCGAGGGGGCCCAGTACTTC. This chain connects TRBV7-9 to TRBJ2-5; 7 bases are a match to TRBD1. The CDR3 has 14 residues. Losses at the gene ends were 0 bases for V and 9 bases for J; bases not matched to a gene: 7. From germline, CDR1 is SEHNR and CDR2 FQNEAQ (reference sequence).

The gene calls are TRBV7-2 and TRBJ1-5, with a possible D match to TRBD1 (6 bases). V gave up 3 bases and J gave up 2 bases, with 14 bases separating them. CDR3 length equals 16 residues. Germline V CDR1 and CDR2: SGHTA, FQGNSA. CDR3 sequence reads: CASSLQQGAGNQPQHF. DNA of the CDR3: TGTGCCAGCAGCTTGCAACAGGGCGCGGGCAATCAGCCCCAGCATTTT.

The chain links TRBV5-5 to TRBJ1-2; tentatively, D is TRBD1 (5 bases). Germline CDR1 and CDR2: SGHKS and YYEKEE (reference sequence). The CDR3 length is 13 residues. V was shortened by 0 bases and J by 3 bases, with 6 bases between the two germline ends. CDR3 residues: CASSLEGHYGYTF. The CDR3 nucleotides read TGTGCCAGCAGCTTGGAGGGGCACTATGGCTACACCTTC.

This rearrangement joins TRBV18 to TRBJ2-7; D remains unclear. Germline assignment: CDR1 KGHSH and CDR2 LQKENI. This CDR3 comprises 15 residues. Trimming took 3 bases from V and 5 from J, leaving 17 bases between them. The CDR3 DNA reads TGTGCCAGCTCACCGTTTATTAGTTCCGTGAACGAGCAGTACTTC. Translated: CASSPFISSVNEQYF.

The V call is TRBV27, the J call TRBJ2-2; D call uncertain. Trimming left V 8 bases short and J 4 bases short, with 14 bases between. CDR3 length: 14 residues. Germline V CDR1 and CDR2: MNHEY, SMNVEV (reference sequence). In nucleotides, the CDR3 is TGTGCCAGCCGCATCAAACTAAGCACCGGGGAGCTGTTTTTT. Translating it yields CASRIKLSTGELFF.

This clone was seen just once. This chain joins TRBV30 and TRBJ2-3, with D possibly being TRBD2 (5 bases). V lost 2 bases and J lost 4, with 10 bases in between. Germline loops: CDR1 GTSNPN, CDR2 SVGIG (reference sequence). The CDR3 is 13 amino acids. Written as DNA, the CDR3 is TGTGCCTGGAGTTCTATTAGCGCAGATACGCAGTATTTT. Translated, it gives CAWSSISADTQYF.

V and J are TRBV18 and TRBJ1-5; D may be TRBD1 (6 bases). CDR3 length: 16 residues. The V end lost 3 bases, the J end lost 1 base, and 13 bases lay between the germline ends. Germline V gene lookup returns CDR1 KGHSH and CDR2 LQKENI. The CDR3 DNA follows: TGTGCCAGCTCACCCTTGGGGACACAAAGCAATCAGCCCCAGCATTTT. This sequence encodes CASSPLGTQSNQPQHF.

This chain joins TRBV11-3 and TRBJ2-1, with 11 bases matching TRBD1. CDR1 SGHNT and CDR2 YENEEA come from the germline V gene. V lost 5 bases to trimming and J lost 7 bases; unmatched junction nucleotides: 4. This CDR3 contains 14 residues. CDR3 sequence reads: CASSKDRGQNEQFF. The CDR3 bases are TGTGCCAGCAGCAAGGACAGGGGGCAGAATGAGCAGTTCTTC.

CDR3 amino acids: CASSTFSARTEAFF. The CDR3 nucleotides read TGTGCCAGCAGTACCTTTTCTGCGCGGACTGAAGCTTTCTTT. The chain recombines TRBV6-5 with TRBJ1-1; D gene uncertain. The CDR3 has 14 amino acids. Germline CDR1 and CDR2: MNHEY and SVGAGI. Trimming took off 5 bases at V and 5 bases at J, with 15 bases between the two ends.

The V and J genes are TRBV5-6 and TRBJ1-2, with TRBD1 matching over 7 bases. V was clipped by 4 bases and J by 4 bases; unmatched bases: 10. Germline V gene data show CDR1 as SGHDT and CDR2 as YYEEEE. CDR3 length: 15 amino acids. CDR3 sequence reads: CASSLGTVDPYGYTF. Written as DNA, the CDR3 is TGTGCCAGCAGCCTCGGGACAGTCGATCCCTATGGCTACACCTTC.

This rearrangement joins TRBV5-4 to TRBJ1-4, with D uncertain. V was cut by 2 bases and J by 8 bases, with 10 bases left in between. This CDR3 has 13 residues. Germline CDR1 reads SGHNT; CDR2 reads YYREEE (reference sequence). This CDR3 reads CASSFPTQEKLFF. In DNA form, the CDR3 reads TGTGCCAGCAGCTTTCCAACCCAGGAAAAACTGTTTTTT.

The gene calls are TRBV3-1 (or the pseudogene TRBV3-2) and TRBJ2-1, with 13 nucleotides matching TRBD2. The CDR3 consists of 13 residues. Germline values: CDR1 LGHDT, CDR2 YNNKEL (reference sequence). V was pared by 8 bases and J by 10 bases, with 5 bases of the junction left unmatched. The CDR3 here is CASGLAGVWEQFF. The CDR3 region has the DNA TGTGCCAGCGGACTAGCGGGAGTCTGGGAGCAGTTCTTC.

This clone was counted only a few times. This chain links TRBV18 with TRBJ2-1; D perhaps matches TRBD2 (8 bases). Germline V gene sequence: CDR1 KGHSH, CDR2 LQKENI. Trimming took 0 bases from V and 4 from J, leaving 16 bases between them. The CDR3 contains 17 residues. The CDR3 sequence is CASSPPREGALYNEQFF. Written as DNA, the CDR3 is TGTGCCAGCTCACCACCCCGGGAGGGGGCCTTATACAATGAGCAGTTCTTC.

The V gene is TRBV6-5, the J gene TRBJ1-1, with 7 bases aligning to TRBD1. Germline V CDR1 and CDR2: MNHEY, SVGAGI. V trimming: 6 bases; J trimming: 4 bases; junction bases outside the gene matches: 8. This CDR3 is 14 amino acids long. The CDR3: CASSLQGEVTEAFF. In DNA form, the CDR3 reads TGTGCCAGCAGCCTTCAGGGGGAGGTCACTGAAGCTTTCTTT.

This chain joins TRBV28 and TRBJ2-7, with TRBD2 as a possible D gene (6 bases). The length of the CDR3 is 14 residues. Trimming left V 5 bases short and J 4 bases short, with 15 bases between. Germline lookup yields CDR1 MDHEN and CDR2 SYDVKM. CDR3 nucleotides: TGTGCCAGCAGTGGACCGGGAGAGAGGTACGAGCAGTACTTC. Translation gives CASSGPGERYEQYF.

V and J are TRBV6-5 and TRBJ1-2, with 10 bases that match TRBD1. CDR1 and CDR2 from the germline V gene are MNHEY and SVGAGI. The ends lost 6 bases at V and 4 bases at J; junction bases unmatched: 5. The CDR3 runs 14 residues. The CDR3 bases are TGTGCCAGCAGCCCGGACAGGGGGATCTATGGCTACACCTTC. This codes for CASSPDRGIYGYTF.